Each of the 8 T cell receptor beta chains below was sequenced from the same sample in a study of neurological immune-mediated disorders. TCRdb fed the 5' RACE reads into MiXCR, producing one record per CDR3 protein. Among over 55,000 distinct CDR3 sequences listed, 2.5% were seen once. Sequenced material: PBMCs. These receptor sequences come from a man aged 45-60 years with multiple sclerosis.

This clonotype was observed at least ten times. This CDR3 reads CASRRPGQNTGELFF. DNA for the CDR3: TGTGCCAGCAGGCGCCCGGGACAGAACACCGGGGAGCTGTTTTTT. V is TRBV2 and J is TRBJ2-2; D perhaps matches TRBD1 (6 bases). V gave up 6 bases and J gave up 1 base, with 12 bases separating them. This CDR3 spans 15 amino acids. Looked up from germline, CDR1 is SNHLY and CDR2 is FYNNEI.

This clonotype has just a few counts. The genes are TRBV6-5 and TRBJ1-2, with D unresolved. CDR3 length equals 14 residues. The V end lost 0 bases, the J end lost 1 base, and 6 bases lay between the germline ends. CDR1 is MNHEY, CDR2 SVGAGI, per germline. CDR3 sequence reads: CASSYSGGNYGYTF. CDR3 bases: TGTGCCAGCAGTTACTCAGGCGGTAACTATGGCTACACCTTC.

This clonotype was detected many times. This chain uses TRBV7-2 with TRBJ1-2; TRBD1 is a possible D gene (5 bases). The CDR3 is made up of 15 amino acids. The germline gives CDR1 SGHTA, CDR2 FQGNSA. Trimming left V 1 base short and J 3 bases short, with 12 bases between. The CDR3 loop is CASSLGGGSHYGYTF. CDR3 nucleotide sequence: TGTGCCAGCAGCTTAGGGGGGGGATCCCACTATGGCTACACCTTC.

The sample holds many counts of this clonotype. The chain is built from TRBV20-1 and TRBJ2-5, with D tentatively TRBD2 (6 bases). Trimming removed 1 base at V and 4 bases at J, with 13 bases between. CDR1 DFQATT and CDR2 SNEGSKA come from the germline V gene (reference sequence). This CDR3 comprises 14 residues. CDR3: CSARGVTGVETQYF. In DNA form, the CDR3 reads TGCAGTGCTAGAGGTGTAACGGGGGTAGAGACCCAGTACTTC.

The sample holds many counts of this clonotype. The chain links TRBV3-1 to TRBJ1-3; no clear D gene. The CDR3 totals 16 residues. V was trimmed by 1 base and J by 1 base, leaving 11 bases between them. The V gene's germline CDR1 is LGHDT and CDR2 YNNKEL (reference sequence). The CDR3 DNA is TGTGCCAGCAGCCAAGGAGGACCCGGGTCTGGAAACACCATATATTTT. Its translation is CASSQGGPGSGNTIYF.

Ten or more counts support this clonotype. V is TRBV5-1 and J is TRBJ2-5; no reliable D call. The CDR3 has 13 amino acids. In germline, CDR1 is SGHRS, CDR2 YFSETQ. Trimming left V 0 bases short and J 3 bases short, with 6 bases between. DNA of the CDR3: TGCGCCAGCAGCTTGGTCAGAAAAGAGACCCAGTACTTC. Its protein product is CASSLVRKETQYF.

This clonotype was detected a few times. The chain combines TRBV20-1 with TRBJ1-2; the D gene is possibly TRBD1 (5 bases). V was clipped by 3 bases and J by 4 bases, with 18 bases between them. The CDR3 runs to 15 residues. Germline assignment: CDR1 DFQATT and CDR2 SNEGSKA (reference sequence). The CDR3 region has the DNA TGCAGTGCTAGCCCAGGGACGGGGTCGGGCTATGGCTACACCTTC. Amino acid sequence: CSASPGTGSGYGYTF.

This clonotype was recorded many times. The chain couples TRBV3-1 to TRBJ1-5; D is unresolved. The CDR3 is made up of 13 amino acids. V was pared by 0 bases and J by 12 bases, with 12 bases between. Germline assignment: CDR1 LGHDT and CDR2 YNNKEL (reference sequence). The CDR3: CASSQDRGRDQHF. DNA of the CDR3: TGTGCCAGCAGCCAAGATCGCGGCAGAGACCAGCATTTT. Supplemented by reference TRBV3-1 and TRBJ1-5, the full variable domain reads DTAVSQTPKYLVTQMGNDKSIKCEQNLGHDTMYWYKQDSKKFLKIMFSYNNKELIINETVPNRFSPKSPDKAHLNLHINSLELGDSAVYFCASSQDRGRDQHFGDGTRLSIL.